This T cell receptor (beta chain) was obtained from a study of shared clonotypes between healthy human individuals. About this clone itself: The antigen is unknown.

Overall study findings and caveats: The diversity represented, both genetic and in exposure history, was limited by few donors.

Nashville, Tennessee was home to all donors, who were Caucasian adults. CD4+ cells underwent separation, giving CD45RA+ naive and CD45RA-negative memory subsets. Profiling relied on immunoSEQ multiplex PCR, and the TCRdb table lists in-frame clones only, not all of them. Among about 990,000 clones listed, around 82% were seen once. The sample consisted of memory CD4+ T cells from PBMCs. Regarding subset: CD45RA-negative fraction. The receptor comes from a man aged 18 to 35 in good health. Some clones in this sample may be carry-over from other donors' samples.

CDR3 sequence: CSTSSETQYF. CDR3 DNA sequence: TGCAGCACTTCTTCTGAGACCCAGTACTTC. J is TRBJ2-5 and V is TRBV20-1, with D uncertain. The CDR3 totals 10 residues. The germline V gene has CDR1 DFQATT and CDR2 SNEGSKA (reference sequence).